Listed below are T cell receptor beta chains from one sample, sequenced in a study of cytomegalovirus exposure and HLA in healthy donors. The assay was immunoSEQ multiplex PCR, and TCRdb's table has in-frame clones only and misses some. Here the sample spans around 150,000 clones, 80% to 90% being singletons. Material for sequencing was PBMCs. All receptors derive from a man younger than 35 in good health and CMV-seropositive. Both conserved end residues are part of each CDR3. Fields, in order: V gene, J gene, D gene, clone size, CDR3 DNA, CDR3 protein. D genes are given only for firm matches. Rows may omit the clone size; those that give it use once, few, many or a size class.

TRBV21-1	TRBJ2-5	-	-	TGTGCCAGCACGGGCCGACTAGCGGGGGAGGAGACGTGTGTAGAGACCCAGTACTTC	CASTGRLAGEETCVETQYF
TRBV6-1	TRBJ2-7	-	-	TGTGCCAGCGGACCAGGGGCCTACGAGCAGTACTTC	CASGPGAYEQYF
TRBV6-5	TRBJ2-2	TRBD1	-	TGTGCCAGCAAGGAACAGGGGGCGAACACCGGGGAGCTGTTTTTT	CASKEQGANTGELFF
TRBV4-2	TRBJ1-5	-	-	TGTGCCAGCAGCCAAGACCGAGGGGACAACGACAATCAGCCCCAGCATTTT	CASSQDRGDNDNQPQHF
TRBV7-2	TRBJ2-5	TRBD1	-	TGTGCCAGCAGCCCTGCGACAGGGGCGGAGACCCAGTACTTC	CASSPATGAETQYF
TRBV10-1	TRBJ2-5	-	-	TGCGCCAGCCGCGGTTTGGTACTTGGGGAGACCCAGTACTTC	CASRGLVLGETQYF
TRBV5-1	TRBJ1-1	-	once	TGCGCCAGCAGCTTGGCCATAGGGGCGGACACTGAAGCTTTCTTT	CASSLAIGADTEAFF
TRBV5-8	TRBJ2-5	-	-	TGTGCCAGCAGCTTGGACAGCCAAGAGACCCAGTACTTC	CASSLDSQETQYF
TRBV7-2	TRBJ2-7	TRBD1	-	TGTGCCAGCAGCGTACGGGGATCCGGGACAGGGGATCATTACGAGCAGTACTTC	CASSVRGSGTGDHYEQYF
TRBV6-5	TRBJ1-1	-	few	TGTGCCAGCCGGCCCGGGGACACCACTGAAGCTTTCTTT	CASRPGDTTEAFF
TRBV9	TRBJ1-3	-	once	TGTGCCAGCAGCTCCGGGGGCTCTGGAAACACCATATATTTT	CASSSGGSGNTIYF
TRBV7-9	TRBJ1-1	-	few	TGTGCCAGCAGCTTGGACAGAATCGAAGCTTTCTTT	CASSLDRIEAFF
TRBV5-1	TRBJ1-2	TRBD1	-	TGCGCCAGCAGCTTGGACACAGGGGGGGGCTACACCTTC	CASSLDTGGGYTF
TRBV30	TRBJ1-1	-	-	TGTGCCTGGAGTGTAATGGGGGGCACTGAAGCTTTCTTT	CAWSVMGGTEAFF
TRBV10-1	TRBJ2-3	-	-	TGCGCCAGCAGCAGTAGCGGAGATACGCAGTATTTT	CASSSSGDTQYF
TRBV9	TRBJ1-1	-	-	TGTGCCAGCAGCGCCGGGGAACTGAACACTGAAGCTTTCTTT	CASSAGELNTEAFF
TRBV18	TRBJ1-6	TRBD1	-	TGTGCCAGCTCACGGGACAGGGTGAATTCACCCCTCCACTTT	CASSRDRVNSPLHF
TRBV27	TRBJ1-1	-	-	TGTGCCAGCAGTTTAGGGCCTGCTATCGGGAACACTGAAGCTTTCTTT	CASSLGPAIGNTEAFF
TRBV7-9	TRBJ2-7	-	-	TGTGCCAGCAGCTTAGCAGGGGATCCCTACGAGCAGTACTTC	CASSLAGDPYEQYF
TRBV7-7	TRBJ2-3	TRBD2	-	TGTGCCAGCAGCTTAACTAGCGGGGCCCTCACAGATACGCAGTATTTT	CASSLTSGALTDTQYF
TRBV18	TRBJ1-6	-	-	TGTGCCAGCTCACTTGACAGGATAAATAATTCACCCCTCCACTTT	CASSLDRINNSPLHF
TRBV7-2	TRBJ2-1	TRBD2	-	TGTGCCAGCAGCTTAGGGCCTAGCGGGGGGGCGGATGAGCAGTTCTTC	CASSLGPSGGADEQFF
TRBV6-5	TRBJ1-1	-	few	TGTGCCAGCAGCTTAAGGGGGTCAAGAACTGAAGCTTTCTTT	CASSLRGSRTEAFF
TRBV6-6	TRBJ1-6	-	-	TGTGCCAGCACGGGAGGGGGAACACCCCTCCACTTT	CASTGGGTPLHF
TRBV4-1	TRBJ2-2	-	-	TGCGCCAGCAGCCAAGATGTGGGAGGTGCGAACACCGGGGAGCTGTTTTTT	CASSQDVGGANTGELFF